This T cell receptor beta chain comes out of a study of Graves' ophthalmopathy and Graves' hyperthyroidism. Ineligible for inclusion were patients with other autoimmune diseases, uncontrolled infections, pregnancy or lactation. Scientists amplified the TCR beta CDR3 regions from RNA transcripts. HTBI primers served in a first-round RT-PCR, which a second-round multiplex PCR followed. TCRdb ran MiXCR on the multiplex PCR reads and lists one entry per CDR3 protein. Among 500,000 to 700,000 distinct CDR3 sequences listed, about two fifths were seen once. This clonotype showed up many times. The CDR3 is 15 amino acids. Trimming stripped 3 bases from V and 3 bases from J, with 11 bases between. CDR1 and CDR2 (germline): ENHRY, SYGVKD.

The TCR comes from an adult man with Graves' hyperthyroidism. The sequenced material came from peripheral blood or thyroid tissue (not recorded which). The chain couples TRBV10-3 to TRBJ2-2; D is unresolved. CDR3 region: CAISDKGLDTGELFF. The CDR3 coding sequence is TGTGCCATCAGTGACAAGGGTCTAGACACCGGGGAGCTGTTTTTT.